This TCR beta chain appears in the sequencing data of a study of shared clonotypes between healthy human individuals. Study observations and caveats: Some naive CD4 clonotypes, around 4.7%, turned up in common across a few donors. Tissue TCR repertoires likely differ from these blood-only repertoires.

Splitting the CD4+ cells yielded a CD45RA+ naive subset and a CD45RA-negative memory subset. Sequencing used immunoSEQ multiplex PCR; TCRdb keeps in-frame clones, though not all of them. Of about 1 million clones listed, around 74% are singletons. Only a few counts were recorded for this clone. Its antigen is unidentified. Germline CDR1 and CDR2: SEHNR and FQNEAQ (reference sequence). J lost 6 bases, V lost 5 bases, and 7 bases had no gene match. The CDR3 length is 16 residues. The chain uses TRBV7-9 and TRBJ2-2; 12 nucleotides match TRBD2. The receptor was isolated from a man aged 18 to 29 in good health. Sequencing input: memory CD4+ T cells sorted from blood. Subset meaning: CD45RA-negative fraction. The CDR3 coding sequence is TGTGCCAGCAGCCTGGGACTAGCGGGTTTTTCCGGGGAGCTGTTTTTT. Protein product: CASSLGLAGFSGELFF.